Listed below are T cell receptor beta chains from one sample, sequenced in a study of post-analysis software for immune sequencing data. TCRdb re-derived calls from the PCR reads in MiXCR, one entry per CDR3 protein. The data hold about 430,000 distinct CDR3 sequences, with 35% to 45% observed a single time. Sequenced: blood. Every receptor here comes from a girl aged 2-10 years with multiple sclerosis. CDR3s include the opening cysteine and the closing phenylalanine or tryptophan. The order of the fields is clone size, V gene, D gene, J gene, CDR3 DNA, CDR3 protein. The D gene is left open where the match is weak. Clone sizes are given selectively: once, few, many, or a class where the clone is expanded.

size: -
V: TRBV5-1
D: -
J: TRBJ2-1
DNA: TGCACCAGCAGCTTGGGGGAGGCCGTCTTCTACAATGAGCAGTTCTTC
CDR3: CTSSLGEAVFYNEQFF

size: -
V: TRBV28
D: -
J: TRBJ2-5
DNA: TGTGCCAGCAGTTTCGCTCTGGGGGAGACCCAGTACTTC
CDR3: CASSFALGETQYF

size: -
V: TRBV7-6
D: TRBD1
J: TRBJ2-3
DNA: TGTGCCAGCAGCCCAAGTTGGACAGGGGGCGAGACAGATACGCAGTATTTT
CDR3: CASSPSWTGGETDTQYF

size: -
V: TRBV28
D: -
J: TRBJ2-5
DNA: TGTGCCAGCAGTTACCAGCCGGACCAAGAGACCCAGTACTTC
CDR3: CASSYQPDQETQYF

size: few
V: TRBV27
D: TRBD2
J: TRBJ2-1
DNA: TGTGCCAGCGCAAGACTAGCGGGATTTGTAAATGAGCAGTTCTTC
CDR3: CASARLAGFVNEQFF

size: -
V: TRBV3-1
D: -
J: TRBJ2-4
DNA: TGTGCCAGCAGCCAAGTTAGGGCCAAAAACATTCAGTACTTC
CDR3: CASSQVRAKNIQYF

size: -
V: TRBV14
D: -
J: TRBJ2-5
DNA: TGTGCCAGCAGCCAAGTGGCGGGTCAAGAGACCCAGTACTTC
CDR3: CASSQVAGQETQYF

size: -
V: TRBV12-3/TRBV12-4
D: -
J: TRBJ2-3
DNA: TGTGCCAGCAGTTTTCTAGGGGGGATTGGCGCAGATGCGCAGTATTTT
CDR3: CASSFLGGIGADAQYF

size: -
V: TRBV21-1
D: -
J: TRBJ2-7
DNA: TGTGCCAGCAGCAAATTATCCGAGGAGTACTTC
CDR3: CASSKLSEEYF

size: -
V: TRBV10-3
D: -
J: TRBJ1-4
DNA: TGTGCCATCAGTGAGAACGCCCAGGCGCTGTTTTTT
CDR3: CAISENAQALFF

size: -
V: TRBV4-1
D: -
J: TRBJ1-1
DNA: TGCGCCAGCAGCCAAGATGGAACAGGGATGGGTGAAGCTTTCTTT
CDR3: CASSQDGTGMGEAFF

size: few
V: TRBV7-6
D: TRBD2
J: TRBJ2-7
DNA: TGTGCCAGCAGCGCCCGTCTAGCGGTTTACTACGAGCAGTACTTC
CDR3: CASSARLAVYYEQYF

size: -
V: TRBV5-6
D: -
J: TRBJ1-1
DNA: TGTGCCAGCAGCTTACAACCCGGGACCCTTAATACTGAAGCTTTCTTT
CDR3: CASSLQPGTLNTEAFF

size: -
V: TRBV28
D: -
J: TRBJ1-5
DNA: TGTGCCAGCACCTCCGGGGGATCAGGGGTGGTTCAGCCCCAGCATTTT
CDR3: CASTSGGSGVVQPQHF

size: -
V: TRBV12-3/TRBV12-4
D: -
J: TRBJ1-1
DNA: TGTGCCAGCAGTTTAATAGCCCTTAGCGGGGGAGGGGCTTTCTTT
CDR3: CASSLIALSGGGAFF

size: -
V: TRBV6-1
D: -
J: TRBJ1-2
DNA: TGTGCCGGCAGGGGTGGTCGCCGTTTTGGCTACACCTTC
CDR3: CAGRGGRRFGYTF

size: few
V: TRBV20-1
D: -
J: TRBJ2-3
DNA: TGCAGTGCTAGAGATAGGGCAGGCGTAAGCACAGATACGCAGTATTTT
CDR3: CSARDRAGVSTDTQYF

size: few
V: TRBV7-7
D: -
J: TRBJ2-7
DNA: TGTGCTAGCAGCTTAGCGGTCTGGGACGAGCAGTACTTC
CDR3: CASSLAVWDEQYF

size: -
V: TRBV9
D: -
J: TRBJ1-1
DNA: TGTGCCAGCAGCGCACGAGGGCGGAGGAACACTGAAGCTTTCTTT
CDR3: CASSARGRRNTEAFF

size: -
V: TRBV9
D: TRBD2
J: TRBJ2-7
DNA: TGTGCCAGCAGCTTAAGCAGCGGGAGTATGTACGAGCAGTACTTC
CDR3: CASSLSSGSMYEQYF

size: few
V: TRBV29-1
D: -
J: TRBJ1-1
DNA: TGCAGCGTTGGACCTGGCGTGAGGACTGAAGCTTTCTTT
CDR3: CSVGPGVRTEAFF

size: -
V: TRBV3-1
D: -
J: TRBJ2-7
DNA: TGTGCCAGCAGCCAGAGACGGGGTAAGGACGAGCAGTACTTC
CDR3: CASSQRRGKDEQYF

size: few
V: TRBV20-1
D: TRBD1
J: TRBJ2-7
DNA: TGCAGTGCCCTGACAGGGGGACCCTACGAGCAGTACTTC
CDR3: CSALTGGPYEQYF

size: once
V: TRBV6-2/TRBV6-3
D: -
J: TRBJ2-1
DNA: TGTGCCAGCGGAGTTTACAATGAGCAGTTCTTC
CDR3: CASGVYNEQFF

size: -
V: TRBV29-1
D: -
J: TRBJ2-1
DNA: TGCAGCGTTGCTGGCAGAGTGGGAGGTGAGCAGTTCTTC
CDR3: CSVAGRVGGEQFF

size: -
V: TRBV6-5
D: -
J: TRBJ2-3
DNA: TGTGCCAGCAGGCACCGGGACATCACAGATACGCAGTATTTT
CDR3: CASRHRDITDTQYF

size: few
V: TRBV6-6
D: TRBD1
J: TRBJ2-6
DNA: TGTGCCAGCAGTTGGGGACAGATCTCTGGGGCCAACGTCCTGACTTTC
CDR3: CASSWGQISGANVLTF

size: few
V: TRBV5-1
D: TRBD1
J: TRBJ1-1
DNA: TGCGCCAGCAGCTCGGCAGGGGGCGTAGCGGCTTTCTTT
CDR3: CASSSAGGVAAFF

size: -
V: TRBV4-1
D: -
J: TRBJ2-7
DNA: TGCGCCAGCAGCCACTCACCTTCCTACGAGCAGTACTTC
CDR3: CASSHSPSYEQYF

size: -
V: TRBV7-8
D: TRBD2
J: TRBJ2-7
DNA: TGTGCCAGCAGCCTATCTAGCGGGGGGGAGTACGAGCAGTACTTC
CDR3: CASSLSSGGEYEQYF

size: -
V: TRBV27
D: TRBD1
J: TRBJ1-2
DNA: TGTGCCAGCAGTTTCCCACAGGGGGCGAACTATGGCTACACCTTC
CDR3: CASSFPQGANYGYTF

size: few
V: TRBV4-2
D: TRBD2
J: TRBJ2-3
DNA: TGTGCCAGCAGCCAAGATGCGGCGGGAGGTTCTACGCAGTATTTT
CDR3: CASSQDAAGGSTQYF

size: -
V: TRBV20-1
D: -
J: TRBJ2-4
DNA: TGCAGTGCTCTCGCCTATGCGGGGCAGTACTTC
CDR3: CSALAYAGQYF

size: few
V: TRBV5-1
D: TRBD1
J: TRBJ1-2
DNA: TGCGCCAGCAGCAGGACAGGGGGCAGCTATGGCTACACCTTC
CDR3: CASSRTGGSYGYTF

size: -
V: TRBV20-1
D: -
J: TRBJ2-2
DNA: TGCAGTGCTAGAGATACAGCGGGTACGAACACCGGGGAGCTGTTTTTT
CDR3: CSARDTAGTNTGELFF

size: -
V: TRBV5-1
D: -
J: TRBJ1-2
DNA: TGCGCCAGCAGCTATCAGATCGGACGTTCTAGTGGCTACACCTTC
CDR3: CASSYQIGRSSGYTF

size: few
V: TRBV28
D: -
J: TRBJ1-2
DNA: TGTGCCAGCAGTTTATCGGGCAATGGCTACACCTTC
CDR3: CASSLSGNGYTF

size: -
V: TRBV12-3/TRBV12-4
D: -
J: TRBJ2-2
DNA: TGTGCCAGCAGCTTGACTAGAACCGGGGAGCTGTTTTTT
CDR3: CASSLTRTGELFF

size: -
V: TRBV29-1
D: TRBD2
J: TRBJ2-5
DNA: TGCAGCGTTGAATCGGGGGGGCCCGGAGGGACCCAGTACTTC
CDR3: CSVESGGPGGTQYF

size: -
V: TRBV5-1
D: -
J: TRBJ1-2
DNA: TGCGCCAGCAGCTTGAGAGGGGGGATATCTAACACCTTC
CDR3: CASSLRGGISNTF

size: -
V: TRBV20-1
D: -
J: TRBJ2-7
DNA: TGCAGTGCTAGAACCGTGGGACGGATGGTCCCCTACGAGCAGTACTTC
CDR3: CSARTVGRMVPYEQYF

size: -
V: TRBV7-6
D: -
J: TRBJ2-5
DNA: TGTGCCAGCAGCTTAGGTCAGCTAAGCCAACAAGAGACCCAGTACTTC
CDR3: CASSLGQLSQQETQYF